This TCR beta chain was documented in a study of T cell responses to AZD1222 COVID-19 vaccine. This clone is a singleton in its sample. Its antigen is not identified. Measured with immunoSEQ multiplex PCR; TCRdb has only the in-frame clones, and not every one. The table lists about 110,000 clones, around 88% of them singletons. Overall study findings and caveats: Regions 160-218 and 743-854 held dominance among vaccine-associated CD4 TCRs, which spanned spike. Reports indicate that nearly half of spike-specific TCRs are directed at unmutated variant regions. Sampling that yielded the repertoires occurred only after the peak T cell response.

After removal of 2 bases from V and 5 bases from J, the junction contained 8 bases not matched to a gene. CDR3 length equals 15 residues. CDR1 and CDR2 (germline): SGDLS, YYNGEE. This clonotype was sampled from an adult who received the AZD1222 COVID-19 vaccine. This sequence joins TRBV9 and TRBJ2-3; 7 bases match TRBD2. The sample in question was peripheral blood, obtained 28 days after the second AZD1222 dose. The DNA for the CDR3 is TGTGCCAGCAGCGTGAGGGACGGACTAGGAGATACGCAGTATTTT. Protein product: CASSVRDGLGDTQYF.